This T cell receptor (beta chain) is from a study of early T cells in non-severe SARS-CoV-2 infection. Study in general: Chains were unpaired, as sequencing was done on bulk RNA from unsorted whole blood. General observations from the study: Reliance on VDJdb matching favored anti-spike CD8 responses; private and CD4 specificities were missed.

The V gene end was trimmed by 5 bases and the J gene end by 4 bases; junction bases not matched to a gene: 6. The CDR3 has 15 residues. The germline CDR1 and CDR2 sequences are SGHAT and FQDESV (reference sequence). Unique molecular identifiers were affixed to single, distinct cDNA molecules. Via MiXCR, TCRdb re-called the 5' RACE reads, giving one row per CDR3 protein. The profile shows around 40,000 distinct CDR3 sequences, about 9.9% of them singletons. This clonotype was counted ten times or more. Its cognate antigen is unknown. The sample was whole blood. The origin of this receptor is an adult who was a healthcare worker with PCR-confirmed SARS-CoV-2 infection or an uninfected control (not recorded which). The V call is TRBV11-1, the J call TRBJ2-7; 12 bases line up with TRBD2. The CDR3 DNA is TGTGCCAGCAGCGCCTCTAGCGGGAGGGCTTACGAGCAGTACTTC. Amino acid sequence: CASSASSGRAYEQYF.